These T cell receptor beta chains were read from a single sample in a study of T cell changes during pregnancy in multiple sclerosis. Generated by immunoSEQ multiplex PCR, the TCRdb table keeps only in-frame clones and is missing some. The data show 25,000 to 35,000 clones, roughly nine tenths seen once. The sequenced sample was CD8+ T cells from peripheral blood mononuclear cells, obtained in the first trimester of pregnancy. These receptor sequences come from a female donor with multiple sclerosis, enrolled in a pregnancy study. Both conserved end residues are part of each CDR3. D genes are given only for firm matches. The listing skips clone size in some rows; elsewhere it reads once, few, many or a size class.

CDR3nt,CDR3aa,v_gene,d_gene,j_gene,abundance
TGTGCCAGCAGCGTCAGCGGGAGCTCCTACAATGAGCAGTTCTTC,CASSVSGSSYNEQFF,TRBV9,TRBD2,TRBJ2-1,-
TGCGCCAGCAGCCCCAGGGTGGTTGAAAAACTGTTTTTT,CASSPRVVEKLFF,TRBV4-1,-,TRBJ1-4,-
TGTGCCAGCAGCTCCGGACAGGGTAGGCTCTACGAGCAGTACTTC,CASSSGQGRLYEQYF,TRBV7-6,TRBD1,TRBJ2-7,-
TGCGCCAGCAGTTATTCCGGACAACCTGAAGCTTTCTTT,CASSYSGQPEAFF,TRBV5-1,-,TRBJ1-1,-
TGTGCCAGCAGTTTGGGCCGCTACGAGCAGTACTTC,CASSLGRYEQYF,TRBV28,-,TRBJ2-7,-
TGTGCCAGCAGCTTAGAGGGACAGTCCATTTATCAGCCCCAGCATTTT,CASSLEGQSIYQPQHF,TRBV7-8,TRBD1,TRBJ1-5,-
TGCGCCAGCAGCCGCTGGGGGGCCGGGAGGGCCTACGAGCAGTACTTC,CASSRWGAGRAYEQYF,TRBV4-1,TRBD2,TRBJ2-7,-
TGTGCCAGCAGCCCGGGACTAGCGGGAGACGAGCAGTACTTC,CASSPGLAGDEQYF,TRBV13,TRBD2,TRBJ2-7,-
TGTGCCAGCAGTCCGGTTGGTGAACAGTACTACGAGCAGTACTTC,CASSPVGEQYYEQYF,TRBV6-4,-,TRBJ2-7,-
TGTGCCAGCAGCGTGACTAGCGAATTAGATGATGAGCAGTTCTTC,CASSVTSELDDEQFF,TRBV7-6,TRBD2,TRBJ2-1,-
TGTGCCAGCAGCTTGGGTACGGTTAGCACAGATACGCAGTATTTT,CASSLGTVSTDTQYF,TRBV5-6,-,TRBJ2-3,-
TGTGCCAGCAGTTTTGACAGGGGGAGCAAAGCCATATATTTT,CASSFDRGSKAIYF,TRBV27,TRBD1,TRBJ1-3,-
TGCAGCGTTGGGACAGTCACCGCCTACGAGCAGTACTTC,CSVGTVTAYEQYF,TRBV29-1,-,TRBJ2-7,few
TGTGCCAGCAGTGCCGAGCAGGGGGTTATTAAGGGGGAGGAGGCATTACCTAGCTCCTACGAGCAGTACTTC,CASSAEQGVIKGEEALPSSYEQYF,TRBV28,-,TRBJ2-7,-
TGTGCCAGCAGCGGAACTAGCGGGGCCTACGAGCAGTACTTC,CASSGTSGAYEQYF,TRBV5-4,TRBD2,TRBJ2-7,once
TGTGCCAGCAGCGTAGTTTCCGGGACAGGGGGCGATGGCTACACCTTC,CASSVVSGTGGDGYTF,TRBV9,TRBD1,TRBJ1-2,-
TGTGCCAGCAGTTACGAGGCCGGGAACACTGAAGCTTTCTTT,CASSYEAGNTEAFF,TRBV6-5,-,TRBJ1-1,-
TGTGCCAGCAGCTTAGCGACAGGTACCTACGAGCAGTACTTC,CASSLATGTYEQYF,TRBV7-2,-,TRBJ2-7,-
TGTGCCACCAGATTGCCCGAAACAGGCACAGATACGCAGTATTTT,CATRLPETGTDTQYF,TRBV15,-,TRBJ2-3,-
TGTGCCAGCAGTGAGGAGGACTGGGAGCAGTACTTC,CASSEEDWEQYF,TRBV6-1,-,TRBJ2-7,few
TGTGCCAGCAGTTTATGGGGGGGTTACGAGCAGTACTTC,CASSLWGGYEQYF,TRBV27,TRBD2,TRBJ2-7,-
TGTGCCAGCAGCGGGACTAGCGGGAGTGGAGATACGCAGTATTTT,CASSGTSGSGDTQYF,TRBV6-4,TRBD2,TRBJ2-3,-
TGTGCCAGCAGCCCCAAGACCCAGCGCATCTATGGCTACACCTTC,CASSPKTQRIYGYTF,TRBV13,-,TRBJ1-2,-
TGTGCCAGCAGCTTGGGGGCCCCGAGCACAGATACGCAGTATTTT,CASSLGAPSTDTQYF,TRBV5-4,-,TRBJ2-3,-
TGTGCCAGCAGGACAGGGGTGCAAGAGACCCAGTACTTC,CASRTGVQETQYF,TRBV28,TRBD1,TRBJ2-5,-
TGTGCCAGCAGTTTAAATAGAGGCGAAGCTTTCTTT,CASSLNRGEAFF,TRBV27,-,TRBJ1-1,-
TGTGCCAGCAGCTCCCAGGGGGCGGAAGCTTTCTTT,CASSSQGAEAFF,TRBV11-2,TRBD1,TRBJ1-1,few
TGTGCCAGCAGCTTAAAAGCCCCAGACCGACTTGGGGAGCAGTTCTTC,CASSLKAPDRLGEQFF,TRBV7-8,-,TRBJ2-1,-
TGTGCCATCAGTGAGTATAGCACCGACAATGAGCAGTTCTTC,CAISEYSTDNEQFF,TRBV10-3,-,TRBJ2-1,-
TGTGCCAGCAGCACCCGGGGGCAGGGGGTTGAAGCTTTCTTT,CASSTRGQGVEAFF,TRBV25-1,TRBD1,TRBJ1-1,-
TGTGCCAGCAGCCTGGGACAGGGGAACACCGGGGAGCTGTTTTTT,CASSLGQGNTGELFF,TRBV11-2,TRBD1,TRBJ2-2,-
TGCGCCAGCAGCCTCCGGGACAGCCCGTACAATGAGCAGTTCTTC,CASSLRDSPYNEQFF,TRBV4-1,TRBD1,TRBJ2-1,-
TGTGCCAGCAGTTCCAGGGTGGGGGAAAAACTGTTTTTT,CASSSRVGEKLFF,TRBV28,-,TRBJ1-4,few
TGCGCCAGCAGTCAAATCTTGGAGGGGACTTGGTACGAGCAGTACTTC,CASSQILEGTWYEQYF,TRBV23-1,-,TRBJ2-7,-
TGCGCCAGCAGCCAAACTGAAACTAATGAAAAACTGTTTTTT,CASSQTETNEKLFF,TRBV10-2,-,TRBJ1-4,-
TGTGCCAGCAGTGACTCTCCGGGGAGTCTATCTGAAGCTTTCTTT,CASSDSPGSLSEAFF,TRBV6-4,-,TRBJ1-1,-
TGCGCCAGCAGCCCGGGACAGGGTGGTGACTACGAGCAGTACTTC,CASSPGQGGDYEQYF,TRBV4-1,TRBD1,TRBJ2-7,medium-sized
TGTGCCACCGAACTAGCGGGAGGGGGGTCCCACGAGCAGTACTTC,CATELAGGGSHEQYF,TRBV6-1,TRBD2,TRBJ2-7,-
TGTGCCAGCAGCCCCTTGACAGGTCTTGGGGAGCAGTTCTTC,CASSPLTGLGEQFF,TRBV7-6,-,TRBJ2-1,-
TGTGCCAGCAGTGACGTTGCCGGGACAGGGGACACCTATGGCTACACCTTC,CASSDVAGTGDTYGYTF,TRBV6-4,TRBD1,TRBJ1-2,-
TGCGCCAGCAGCCAAGAACCCCGCTCGGCGGGAGATTATGAGCAGTTCTTC,CASSQEPRSAGDYEQFF,TRBV4-1,TRBD2,TRBJ2-1,-
TGTGCCAGCAGCCAAGACGGGGGACTAGCGGGAGGCTGGACGCCCTACAATGAGCAGTTCTTC,CASSQDGGLAGGWTPYNEQFF,TRBV4-2,TRBD2,TRBJ2-1,-
TGCGCCAGCAGCCAAGTTATCGACAGGGGGAATGAAAAACTGTTTTTT,CASSQVIDRGNEKLFF,TRBV4-3,TRBD1,TRBJ1-4,-
TGCAGTGCCCGAACCCGGAATGAGCAGTTCTTC,CSARTRNEQFF,TRBV20-1,-,TRBJ2-1,-
TGTGCCAGCAGCTTACTCCATATCGGGGAAACAGATACGCAATATTTT,CASSLLHIGETDTQYF,TRBV7-9,-,TRBJ2-3,-
TGTGCCTGGAGTGTAGTGGGACAGGGAAAAATGAACACTGAAGCTTTCTTT,CAWSVVGQGKMNTEAFF,TRBV30,TRBD1,TRBJ1-1,-
TGTGCCACCTCAACGGGAGAATTCAAGACCCAGTACTTC,CATSTGEFKTQYF,TRBV6-5,-,TRBJ2-5,-
TGTGCCAGCAGTCAAGGGGTTTCGAGCAATCAGCCCCAGCATTTT,CASSQGVSSNQPQHF,TRBV27,-,TRBJ1-5,-
TGCGCCAGCAGCCAAGCAATGAGGGAGGACACTGAAGCTTTCTTT,CASSQAMREDTEAFF,TRBV4-3,-,TRBJ1-1,-
TGTGCCAGCAGCCGATTTGAGGTATCGGACTATGGCTACACCTTC,CASSRFEVSDYGYTF,TRBV16,-,TRBJ1-2,-
TGTGCCAGCAGTTCCTCGAACACCGGGGAGCTGTTTTTT,CASSSSNTGELFF,TRBV28,-,TRBJ2-2,-
TGTGCCAGCAGTTTATCGAGAGGCCACGAGCAGTACTTC,CASSLSRGHEQYF,TRBV27,-,TRBJ2-7,-
TGTGCCAGCAGTTTAAGGACAGAGCACGGCTACACCTTC,CASSLRTEHGYTF,TRBV28,-,TRBJ1-2,-